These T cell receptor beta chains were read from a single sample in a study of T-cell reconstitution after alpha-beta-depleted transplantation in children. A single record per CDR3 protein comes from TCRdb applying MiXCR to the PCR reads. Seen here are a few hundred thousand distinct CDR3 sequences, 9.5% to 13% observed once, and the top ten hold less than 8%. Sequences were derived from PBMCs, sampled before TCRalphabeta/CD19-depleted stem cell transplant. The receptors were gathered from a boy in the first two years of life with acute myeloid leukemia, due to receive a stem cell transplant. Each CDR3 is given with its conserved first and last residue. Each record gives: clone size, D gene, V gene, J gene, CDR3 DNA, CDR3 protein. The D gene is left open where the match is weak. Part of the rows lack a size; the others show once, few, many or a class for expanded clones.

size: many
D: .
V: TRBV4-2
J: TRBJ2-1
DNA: TGTGCCAGCAGCCCGGGGGGTGCGGGAAAGGGGGCAATTGGGCAGTTCTTC
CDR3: CASSPGGAGKGAIGQFF

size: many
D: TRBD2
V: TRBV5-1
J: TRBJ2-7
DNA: TGCGCCAGCAAAAGCGGGAGGGGGCAGTACTTC
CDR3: CASKSGRGQYF

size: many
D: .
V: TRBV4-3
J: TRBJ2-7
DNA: TGCGCCAGCAGCCAAGGGATCCTGGCGGGAAGGCCCTACGAGCAGTACTTC
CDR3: CASSQGILAGRPYEQYF

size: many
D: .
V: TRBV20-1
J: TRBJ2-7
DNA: TGCAGTGCTATCCTTATATTCTACGAGCAGTACTTC
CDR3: CSAILIFYEQYF

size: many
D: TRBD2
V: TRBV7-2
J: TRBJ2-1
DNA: TGTGCCAGCAGCCTGACTAGCGGGGGGCCCAATGAGCAGTTCTTC
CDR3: CASSLTSGGPNEQFF

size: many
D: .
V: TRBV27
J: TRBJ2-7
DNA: TGTGCCAGCAGAACCGGGACATACGGCGAGCAGTACTTC
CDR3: CASRTGTYGEQYF

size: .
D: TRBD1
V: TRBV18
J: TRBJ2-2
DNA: TGTGCCAGCTCACCACTCCCCCTGACAGGGGCAACGAACACCGGGGAGCTGTTTTTT
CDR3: CASSPLPLTGATNTGELFF

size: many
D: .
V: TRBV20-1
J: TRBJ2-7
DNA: TGCAGTGCTACTTCTCCACCTCTAGCGACGCAGTACTTC
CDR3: CSATSPPLATQYF

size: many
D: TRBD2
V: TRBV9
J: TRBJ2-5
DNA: TGTGCCAGCAGCGCCGCCATTCGGGGAGGGCAAGAGACCCAGTACTTC
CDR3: CASSAAIRGGQETQYF

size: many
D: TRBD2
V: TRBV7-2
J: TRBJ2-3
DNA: TGTGCCAGCAGCTTTCCGGGACTAGCGGGAGGGACAGATACGCAGTATTTT
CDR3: CASSFPGLAGGTDTQYF

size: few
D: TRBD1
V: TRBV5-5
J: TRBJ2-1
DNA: TGTGCCAGCAGCATTGTCGACAGGGACCCATTCAATGAGCAGTTCTTC
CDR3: CASSIVDRDPFNEQFF

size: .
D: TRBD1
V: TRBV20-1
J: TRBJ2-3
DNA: TGCAGTGCAGGGGGGGACAGGGGGCGACTATGGAGTACGCAGTATTTT
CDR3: CSAGGDRGRLWSTQYF

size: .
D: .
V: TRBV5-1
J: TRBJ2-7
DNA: TGCGCCAGCAGCTATTGGATAACAGACCATCAGTACTTC
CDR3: CASSYWITDHQYF

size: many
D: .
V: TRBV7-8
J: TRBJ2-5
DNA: TGTGCCAGCACTTGGGACCGACAGTCCCAAGAGACCCAGTACTTC
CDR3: CASTWDRQSQETQYF

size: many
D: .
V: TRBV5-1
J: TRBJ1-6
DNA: TGCGCCAGCAGCTACAGATCAAGGGGACAAACCTATAATTCACCCCTCCACTTT
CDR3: CASSYRSRGQTYNSPLHF

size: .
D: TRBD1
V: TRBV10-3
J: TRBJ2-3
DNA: TGTGCCATCGGGACAGGCACAGATACGCAGTATTTT
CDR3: CAIGTGTDTQYF

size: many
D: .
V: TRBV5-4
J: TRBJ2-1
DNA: TGTGCCAGCAGCTACTCAGCCAATGAGCAGTTCTTC
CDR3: CASSYSANEQFF

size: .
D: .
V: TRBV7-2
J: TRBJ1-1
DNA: TGTGCCAGCAGCTTAGGGGATGAAGCTTTCTTT
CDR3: CASSLGDEAFF

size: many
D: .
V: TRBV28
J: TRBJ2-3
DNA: TGTGCCAGCAGTTCAAGGGGACACAAGACAGATACGCAGTATTTT
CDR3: CASSSRGHKTDTQYF

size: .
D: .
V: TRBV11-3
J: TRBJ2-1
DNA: TGTGCCAGCAGCTTAGATCGAACAGCTGAGCAGTTCTTC
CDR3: CASSLDRTAEQFF

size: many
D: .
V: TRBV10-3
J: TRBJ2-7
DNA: TGTGCCACCGGTGGGCCCTACGAGCAGTACTTC
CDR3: CATGGPYEQYF

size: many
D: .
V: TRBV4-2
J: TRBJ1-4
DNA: TGTGCCAGCAGCCAAGATTTGGGGGCAACTAATGAAAAACTGTTTTTT
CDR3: CASSQDLGATNEKLFF

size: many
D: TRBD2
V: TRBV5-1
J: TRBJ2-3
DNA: TGCGCCAGCATGACTAGCGGGGCTAGCACAGATACGCAGTATTTT
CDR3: CASMTSGASTDTQYF

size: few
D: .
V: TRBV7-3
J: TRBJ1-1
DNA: TGTGCCAGCAGCCCCGGGGGGGACACTGAAGCTTTCTTT
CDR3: CASSPGGDTEAFF

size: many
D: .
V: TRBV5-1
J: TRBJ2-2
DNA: TGCGCCAGCAGCTTGTCGGGGGAAACCGGGGAGCTGTTTTTT
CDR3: CASSLSGETGELFF

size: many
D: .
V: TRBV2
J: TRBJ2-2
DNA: TGTGCCAGCAAGGGCAATCGGGGCACCGGGGAGCTGTTTTTT
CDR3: CASKGNRGTGELFF

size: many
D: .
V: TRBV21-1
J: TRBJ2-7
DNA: TGTGCCAGCAGCAAACCCTCCCCGACAGGGTCCAAGTACGAGCAGTACTTC
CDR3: CASSKPSPTGSKYEQYF

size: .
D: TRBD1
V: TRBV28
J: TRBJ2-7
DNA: TGTGCCAGCAGTTTGGGGACAGGGGATCTATACGAGCAGTACTTC
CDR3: CASSLGTGDLYEQYF

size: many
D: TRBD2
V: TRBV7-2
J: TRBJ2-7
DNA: TGTGCCAGCAGCAAGGGACTAGCGGGAGGCTACGAGCAGTACTTC
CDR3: CASSKGLAGGYEQYF

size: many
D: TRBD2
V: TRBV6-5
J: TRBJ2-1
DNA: TGTGCCAGCAGTTACGGGGGTCGGACTAGCCGCAATGAGCAGTTCTTC
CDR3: CASSYGGRTSRNEQFF

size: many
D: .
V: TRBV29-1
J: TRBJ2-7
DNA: TGCAGCGTTGCGGGACTTCTAAGCTCCTACGAGCAGTACTTC
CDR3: CSVAGLLSSYEQYF

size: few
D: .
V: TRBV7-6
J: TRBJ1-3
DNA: TGTGCCAGCAGTTCCCCCACTTGGGACGGCAATGGAAACACCATATATTTT
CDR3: CASSSPTWDGNGNTIYF

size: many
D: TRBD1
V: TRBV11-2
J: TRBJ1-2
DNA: TGTGCCAGCAAGGGGGCACACTATGGCTACACCTTC
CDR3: CASKGAHYGYTF

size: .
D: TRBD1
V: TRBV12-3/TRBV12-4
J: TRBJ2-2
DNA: TGTGCCAGCAGTCCCTTGACAGGGAGCACCGGGGAGCTGTTTTTT
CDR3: CASSPLTGSTGELFF

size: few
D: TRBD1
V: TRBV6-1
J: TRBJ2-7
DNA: TGTGCCAGCAACGAACCGGGACAGGGTATATACGAGCAGTACTTC
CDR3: CASNEPGQGIYEQYF

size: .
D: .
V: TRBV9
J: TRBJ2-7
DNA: TGTGCCAGCAGCGGTGATGCCCCCGGGACGGTCTCCTACGAGCAGTACTTC
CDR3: CASSGDAPGTVSYEQYF

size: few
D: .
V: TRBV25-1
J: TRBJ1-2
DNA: TGTGCCAGCCAGGACGGAGTTCTCTATGGCTACACCTTC
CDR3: CASQDGVLYGYTF

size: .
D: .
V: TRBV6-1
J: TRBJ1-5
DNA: TGTGCCAGCATTGGCAACAATCAGCCCCAGCATTTT
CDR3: CASIGNNQPQHF

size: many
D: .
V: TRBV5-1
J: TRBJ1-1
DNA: TGCGCCAGCAGCTTGGATAACAGGGTGAACACTGAAGCTTTCTTT
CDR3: CASSLDNRVNTEAFF

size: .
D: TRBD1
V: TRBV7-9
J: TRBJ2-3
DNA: TGTGCCAGCAGCGTGGGGACAGTGGTCACAGATACGCAGTATTTT
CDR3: CASSVGTVVTDTQYF

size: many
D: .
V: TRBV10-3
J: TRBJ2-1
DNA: TGTGCCATCTCAGGGGCCAGCTCCTACAATGAGCAGTTCTTC
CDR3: CAISGASSYNEQFF

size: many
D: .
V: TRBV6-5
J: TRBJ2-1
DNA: TGTGCCAGCAGCCTCTTGGATCCAACCTACAATGAGCAGTTCTTC
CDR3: CASSLLDPTYNEQFF

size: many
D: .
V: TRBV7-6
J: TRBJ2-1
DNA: TGTGCCAGCAGCTTAAATTCTCCAAGCTCCTACAATGAGCAGTTCTTC
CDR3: CASSLNSPSSYNEQFF

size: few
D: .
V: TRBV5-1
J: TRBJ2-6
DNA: TGCGCCAGCAGCTTGGAACCCCGCTCTGGGGCCAACGTCCTGACTTTC
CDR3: CASSLEPRSGANVLTF

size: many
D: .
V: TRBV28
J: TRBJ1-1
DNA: TGTGCCAGCAGAAGGGGGGGGGTAGCTTTCTTT
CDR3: CASRRGGVAFF

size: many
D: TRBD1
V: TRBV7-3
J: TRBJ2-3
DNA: TGTGCCAGCAGCAGCGGACAGGGGAGTCGCACAGATACGCAGTATTTT
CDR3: CASSSGQGSRTDTQYF

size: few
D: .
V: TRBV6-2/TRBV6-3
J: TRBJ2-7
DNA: TGTGCCAGCCACTCCGACAGCTTACGCTACGAGCAGTACTTC
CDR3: CASHSDSLRYEQYF

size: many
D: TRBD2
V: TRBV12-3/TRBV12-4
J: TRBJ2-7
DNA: TGTGCCAGCAGTTCCAACTTGCGGGGGGGCATAATGGACTTC
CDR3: CASSSNLRGGIMDF

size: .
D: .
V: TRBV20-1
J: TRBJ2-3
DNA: TGCAGTGCTAGTAGTGGGTTTGGGGCGAATTGGGCAGATACGCAGTATTTT
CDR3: CSASSGFGANWADTQYF

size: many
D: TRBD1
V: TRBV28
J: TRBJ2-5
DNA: TGTGCCAGCAGTTCGTACTTACCGGGACAGGGTCCCGGGACCCAGTACTTC
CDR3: CASSSYLPGQGPGTQYF

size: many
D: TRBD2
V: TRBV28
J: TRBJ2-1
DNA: TGTGCCAGCAGTTTGGTAGCGGGGGGTGGTGAGCAGTTCTTC
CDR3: CASSLVAGGGEQFF

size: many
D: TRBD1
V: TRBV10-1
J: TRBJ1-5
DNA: TGCGCCAGCAGTGAAAGGGACAGGGCCAATCAGCCCCAGCATTTT
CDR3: CASSERDRANQPQHF

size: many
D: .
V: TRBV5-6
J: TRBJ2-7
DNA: TGTGCCAGCAGCGCGGAATTTAGCTACGAGCAGTACTTC
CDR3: CASSAEFSYEQYF

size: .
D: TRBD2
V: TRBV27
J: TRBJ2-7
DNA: TGTGCCAGCAGGGGACTAGCGGGAGTTCCCTCCTACGAGCAGTACTTC
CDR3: CASRGLAGVPSYEQYF